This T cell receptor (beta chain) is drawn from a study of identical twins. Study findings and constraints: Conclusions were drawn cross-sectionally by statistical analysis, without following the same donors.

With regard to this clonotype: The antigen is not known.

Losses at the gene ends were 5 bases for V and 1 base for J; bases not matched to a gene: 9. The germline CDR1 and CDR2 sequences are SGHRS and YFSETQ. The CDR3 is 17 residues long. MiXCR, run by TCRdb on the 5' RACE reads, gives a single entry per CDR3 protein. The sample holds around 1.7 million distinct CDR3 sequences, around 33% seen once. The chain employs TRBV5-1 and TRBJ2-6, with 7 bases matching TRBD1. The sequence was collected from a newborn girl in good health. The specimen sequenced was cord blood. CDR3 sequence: CASRRDSFWSGANVLTF. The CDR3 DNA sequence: TGCGCCAGCAGGAGGGACAGCTTTTGGTCTGGGGCCAACGTCCTGACTTTC.